The 27 T cell receptor beta chains presented below share a single source sample, sequenced in a study of CD8+CD57+ T cells in acquired aplastic anemia. Genomic DNA constituted the template upon which TCR beta VDJ and CDR3 profiling was performed. TCRdb used MiXCR to reprocess the reads, holding one entry per CDR3 protein. This sample carries roughly 58,000 distinct CDR3 sequences, around 55% of them seen once, and the ten largest clones take 2% to 2.5%. The sequenced sample was sorted CD4+, CD8+, or CD8+CD57+ T cells (not recorded which) from PBMCs. These receptors originate from a human donor in good health, serving as a control.

The chain employs TRBV7-6 and TRBJ2-1; D gene ambiguous. Trimming removed 1 base from V and 10 bases from J, with 14 bases in between. Germline V gene lookup returns CDR1 SGHVS and CDR2 FNYEAQ. The CDR3 is 14 residues long. CDR3 nucleotide sequence: TGTGCCAGCAGCTTAGTTGGTGGCACCGGGGAGCAGTTCTTC. It specifies CASSLVGGTGEQFF.

This clonotype occurred many times. The genes are TRBV3-1 and TRBJ2-5, with 12 bases identical to TRBD2. Germline CDR1 LGHDT, CDR2 YNNKEL (reference sequence). The CDR3 has 14 amino acids. The V segment lost 7 bases and the J segment 3 bases; nucleotides outside the gene matches: 3. CDR3 DNA sequence: TGTGCCAGCACCCTAGCGGGAGGGGAAGAGACCCAGTACTTC. The encoded protein is CASTLAGGEETQYF.

This clonotype is classed as medium-sized. The J gene is TRBJ1-5, the V gene TRBV10-3; 11 bases fit TRBD1. V lost 6 bases, J lost 6 bases, and 7 bases stayed unmatched. CDR1 is ENHRY, CDR2 SYGVKD, per germline. The CDR3 is made up of 15 amino acids. In nucleotides, the CDR3 is TGTGCCATCAGACTGGGACAGGGGGATGGTCAGCCCCAGCATTTT. It codes for CAIRLGQGDGQPQHF.

The gene calls are TRBV6-1 and TRBJ2-7, with 7 bases fitting TRBD2. The germline V gene has CDR1 MNHNS and CDR2 SASEGT. This CDR3 has 14 residues. With 6 bases clipped from V and 3 bases from J, the junction kept 8 bases outside the gene matches. The CDR3 reads CASSFGRDYYEQYF. CDR3 in DNA: TGTGCCAGCAGCTTTGGCAGGGACTACTACGAGCAGTACTTC.

This clonotype is classed as medium-sized. The rearrangement joins TRBV19 to TRBJ1-1; D remains ambiguous. V was trimmed by 3 bases and J by 6 bases, leaving 11 bases between them. The germline V gene encodes CDR1 LNHDA and CDR2 SQIVND (reference sequence). The CDR3 is 13 residues long. DNA of the CDR3: TGTGCCAGTAGTATTCCAGGTACAGCTGAAGCTTTCTTT. It codes for CASSIPGTAEAFF.

This clonotype was seen a single time. This chain uses TRBV2 with TRBJ1-6, with D possibly TRBD1 on 6 matching bases. V shed 8 bases and J shed 7 bases, with 15 bases lying between them. CDR1 SNHLY and CDR2 FYNNEI come from the germline V gene. The CDR3 runs 14 residues. This chain's CDR3 is CASSLQGYNSPLHF. As DNA, the CDR3 is TGTGCCAGCTCATTACAGGGCTACAATTCACCCCTCCACTTT. The full variable domain, rest sourced from reference TRBV2 and TRBJ1-6, is EPEVTQTPSHQVTQMGQEVILRCVPISNHLYFYWYRQILGQKVEFLVSFYNNEISEKSEIFDDQFSVERPDGSNFTLKIRSTKLEDSAMYFCASSLQGYNSPLHFGNGTRLTVT.

The chain is built from TRBV6-2 or TRBV6-3 and TRBJ1-2; TRBD1 might be the D (5 bases). Per germline, CDR1 MNHEY and CDR2 SVGEGT. Trimming took off 0 bases at V and 2 bases at J, with 22 bases between the two ends. This CDR3 has 19 residues. CDR3 in DNA: TGTGCCAGCAGTTACTCGGTCGGGGCTCTGGGGAGGGGAAACTATGGCTACACCTTC. It encodes CASSYSVGALGRGNYGYTF.

Notes on this clonotype: At one of its ends the junction is not consistent with the germline gene, which may arise from a read error. The V call is TRBV15, the J call TRBJ2-3; D is undetermined. The CDR3 is 15 residues long. The germline V gene has CDR1 LNHNV and CDR2 YYDKDF (reference sequence). The DNA of the CDR3 is TGCGCCACCAGCAACTTGAGCCCGGGCACAGATACGCGGTATTTT. It encodes CATSNLSPGTDTRYF.

The chain links TRBV2 to TRBJ1-2; D not resolved. V shed 6 bases and J shed 2 bases, with 10 bases lying between them. Germline V CDR1 and CDR2: SNHLY, FYNNEI. The CDR3 extends over 13 amino acids. Here the CDR3 reads CASSPTINYGYTF. CDR3 bases: TGTGCCAGCAGCCCGACAATCAACTATGGCTACACCTTC.

This rearrangement joins TRBV10-3 to TRBJ1-2; D possibly corresponds to TRBD1 (6 bases). Germline loops: CDR1 ENHRY, CDR2 SYGVKD. The CDR3 consists of 12 residues. Trimming pared 8 bases from V and 8 bases from J, leaving 15 bases between. The CDR3 loop reads CAISSGGWGYTF. CDR3 sequence (DNA): TGTGCCATCTCCAGCGGGGGCTGGGGCTACACCTTC.

This clonotype was counted ten times or more. The chain is built from TRBV5-4 and TRBJ2-2; TRBD1 matches 11 bases. Germline V lookup: CDR1 SGHNT, CDR2 YYREEE (reference sequence). Unmatched junction bases numbered 4, after V lost 0 bases and J lost 3 bases. This CDR3 has 17 amino acids. Here the CDR3 DNA reads TGTGCCAGCAGCTTGGGTGGACAGGGGGCTTACACCGGGGAGCTGTTTTTT. It specifies CASSLGGQGAYTGELFF. Combining the CDR3 with reference TRBV5-4 and TRBJ2-2 gives the whole variable domain ETGVTQSPTHLIKTRGQQVTLRCSSQSGHNTVSWYQQALGQGPQFIFQYYREEENGRGNFPPRFSGLQFPNYSSELNVNALELDDSALYLCASSLGGQGAYTGELFFGEGSRLTVL.

V and J are TRBV29-1 and TRBJ2-2; no definite D call. CDR3 length: 13 residues. Germline V CDR1 and CDR2: SQVTM, ANQGSEA. With 1 base removed from V and 7 bases from J, the gap between germline ends came to 10 bases. The CDR3 coding sequence is TGCAGCGTTGAAGTTTATCTGGGCGGGGAGCTGTTTTTT. Its translation is CSVEVYLGGELFF.

In its sample, this clonotype was seen many times. Here the CDR3 DNA reads TGTGCCAGCAGCTTAGCTGGCAGGGGGCTTCGAAACACTGAAGCTTTCTTT. Its protein is CASSLAGRGLRNTEAFF. The rearrangement links TRBV7-8 to TRBJ1-1; 8 nucleotides match TRBD1. Per the germline V gene, CDR1 is SGHVS and CDR2 is FQNEAQ. The CDR3 extends over 17 amino acids. Unmatched junction bases numbered 8, after V lost 0 bases and J lost 2 bases. The complete variable domain, with remaining parts taken from reference TRBV7-8 and TRBJ1-1, reads GAGVSQSPRYKVAKRGQDVALRCDPISGHVSLFWYQQALGQGPEFLTYFQNEAQLDKSGLPSDRFFAERPEGSVSTLKIQRTQQEDSAVYLCASSLAGRGLRNTEAFFGQGTRLTVV.

There are many counts of this clonotype. V is TRBV3-1 and J is TRBJ2-3, with no clear D. This CDR3 comprises 13 residues. Germline assignment: CDR1 LGHDT and CDR2 YNNKEL (reference sequence). V lost 0 bases to trimming and J lost 5 bases, with 6 bases between them. Here the CDR3 reads CASSQDTRDTQYF. For the CDR3, the DNA is TGTGCCAGCAGCCAAGATACGAGAGATACGCAGTATTTT.

The chain recombines TRBV25-1 with TRBJ2-1; D is tentatively TRBD1 or TRBD2 (5 bases each). CDR1 and CDR2 from the germline V gene are MGHDK and SYGVNS. V was pared by 4 bases and J by 8 bases, with 18 bases between. The CDR3 contains 15 residues. The CDR3 spells CASSAPRGPPHEQFF. The CDR3 bases are TGTGCCAGCAGTGCCCCACGGGGCCCACCCCATGAGCAGTTCTTC. Drawing the rest from reference TRBV25-1 and TRBJ2-1, the complete variable domain is EADIYQTPRYLVIGTGKKITLECSQTMGHDKMYWYQQDPGMELHLIHYSYGVNSTEKGDLSSESTVSRIRTEHFPLTLESARPSHTSQYLCASSAPRGPPHEQFFGPGTRLTVL.

V is TRBV10-3 and J is TRBJ1-2; weak D call: TRBD1 (5 bases). The CDR3 is 16 amino acids. In germline, CDR1 is ENHRY, CDR2 SYGVKD. V was pared by 2 bases and J by 3 bases, with 16 bases between. CDR3 in amino acids: CAISEKPEGLDYGYTF. The CDR3 bases are TGTGCCATCAGTGAGAAGCCGGAGGGGTTGGACTATGGCTACACCTTC.

The CDR3 DNA sequence: TGCAGCGTTGTAAGGACGGACTATGGCTACACCTTC. This gives the protein CSVVRTDYGYTF. The rearrangement joins TRBV29-1 to TRBJ1-2; D is unclear. The germline gives CDR1 SQVTM, CDR2 ANQGSEA. The CDR3 is 12 amino acids. Trimming took off 4 bases at V and 3 bases at J, with 9 bases between the two ends.

The V call is TRBV10-1, the J call TRBJ1-2, with D uncertain. CDR3 length: 12 residues. The germline gives CDR1 WNHNN, CDR2 SYGVQD (reference sequence). Trimming left V 3 bases short and J 12 bases short, with 14 bases between. CDR3 coding DNA: TGCGCCAGCAGTGAAGACTTCTCTGGAAACACCTTC. This codes for CASSEDFSGNTF.

As regards this clonotype: A much larger clone sits a single nucleotide away, making a read error possible. The chain has TRBV6-1 and TRBJ1-5, with D maybe TRBD1 (5 bases). V was trimmed by 8 bases and J by 5 bases, leaving 19 bases between them. The CDR3 runs 15 residues. In germline, CDR1 is MNHNS, CDR2 SASEGT. The CDR3 is CASGSTEGLDQPQHF. The CDR3 DNA reads TGTGCCAGCGGGTCGACAGAGGGCTTGGATCAGCCCCAGCATTTT.

Written as DNA, the CDR3 is TGTGCCAGTAGTTCGACAGGAATATGGGCTTTCTTT. It encodes CASSSTGIWAFF. J is TRBJ1-1 and V is TRBV19; possible D gene TRBD1, 6 bases. The CDR3 is 12 residues long. Germline lookup yields CDR1 LNHDA and CDR2 SQIVND (reference sequence). V was pared by 5 bases and J by 11 bases, with 15 bases between.

This clonotype has a handful of counts. A clone one base away is much larger, so this may be a read error. This chain joins TRBV6-1 and TRBJ2-2; D possibly corresponds to TRBD2 (6 bases). Germline assignment: CDR1 MNHNS and CDR2 SASEGT. The CDR3 covers 13 residues. The CDR3 DNA reads TGTGCCAGCAGGACAGAAGCGCCCGGGGGGCTGTTTTTT. This codes for CASRTEAPGGLFF.

V usage is TRBV25-1 and J usage is TRBJ2-7; D is perhaps TRBD1 (6 bases). Germline V gives CDR1 MGHDK, CDR2 SYGVNS. The CDR3 loop spans 12 amino acids. With 11 bases removed from V and 5 bases from J, the gap between germline ends came to 16 bases. The CDR3 coding sequence is TGTGCCCTGAATCAGGGGTTCGACGAGCAGTACTTC. It encodes CALNQGFDEQYF.

The V gene is TRBV29-1, the J gene TRBJ2-1, with 9 nucleotides matching TRBD2. This CDR3 is built from 16 residues. The germline gives CDR1 SQVTM, CDR2 ANQGSEA. The junction had 9 bases not matched to a gene; V was cut back by 0 bases and J by 6 bases. The CDR3 loop is CSVEDPASGAANEQFF. The CDR3, as DNA: TGCAGCGTTGAAGATCCGGCTAGCGGGGCCGCCAATGAGCAGTTCTTC.

This clonotype came up once. The chain joins TRBV10-3 to TRBJ2-3, with a possible D match to TRBD2 (5 bases). CDR3 length: 15 residues. The V end lost 7 bases, the J end lost 0 bases, and 14 bases lay between the germline ends. Germline-derived CDR1 and CDR2 are ENHRY and SYGVKD. The CDR3 is CAIKGRAASTDTQYF. The CDR3, as DNA: TGTGCCATCAAAGGGAGAGCGGCCAGCACAGATACGCAGTATTTT.

This clonotype appeared many times. J is TRBJ2-2 and V is TRBV30; possible D gene TRBD1, 6 bases. Germline assignment: CDR1 GTSNPN and CDR2 SVGIG (reference sequence). This CDR3 is built from 14 residues. Trimming shortened V by 4 bases and J by 5 bases, and 14 bases separated the two germline ends. CDR3 in DNA: TGTGCCTGGAATCTAGGGCAGGGGACCGGGGAGCTGTTTTTT. Its translation is CAWNLGQGTGELFF.

This chain links TRBV6-5 with TRBJ1-6, with D possibly matching TRBD1 (5 bases). The V and J ends lost 2 bases and 7 bases respectively, with 12 bases between them. CDR1 is MNHEY, CDR2 SVGAGI, per germline. CDR3 length: 15 residues. The CDR3 DNA reads as TGTGCCAGCAGTTACGGGGGGGGACTGAATTCACCCCTCCACTTT. Residues: CASSYGGGLNSPLHF.

The chain couples TRBV24-1 to TRBJ2-7; a possible D gene is TRBD1 (6 bases). This CDR3 contains 16 residues. With 7 bases removed from V and 2 bases from J, the gap between germline ends came to 20 bases. Germline CDR1 reads KGHDR; CDR2 reads SFDVKD. The CDR3 sequence: CATSSQDLDRTYEQYF. In DNA, the CDR3 is TGTGCCACCAGCAGCCAAGATCTGGACAGAACCTACGAGCAGTACTTC.